The 18 T cell receptor beta chains below all came from one sample that was sequenced in a study of blood T cell repertoires in COVID-19. Profiling relied on immunoSEQ multiplex PCR, and the TCRdb table lists in-frame clones only, not all of them. The sample lists 55,000 to 75,000 clones; about 80% were seen once. The specimen was peripheral blood. The receptor source for this set is a man older than 75 with COVID-19, enrolled during active disease.

This clone occurred a few times. The chain employs TRBV29-1 and TRBJ1-3; 10 nucleotides agree with TRBD1. With V trimmed by 0 bases and J by 4 bases, 6 bases remained unmatched. This CDR3 has 16 amino acids. The V gene's germline CDR1 is SQVTM and CDR2 ANQGSEA. The CDR3 bases are TGCAGCGTTGAAGATCGAGACAGGGGGCGCGGAAACACCATATATTTT. It yields the protein CSVEDRDRGRGNTIYF.

The rearrangement joins TRBV4-3 to TRBJ1-2, with D hard to call. Germline CDR1 LGHNA, CDR2 YSLEER. This CDR3 is built from 15 residues. The V and J ends lost 4 bases and 0 bases respectively, with 12 bases between them. DNA of the CDR3: TGCGCCAGCAGCCCCGGAGCCGACTCTAACTATGGCTACACCTTC. It specifies CASSPGADSNYGYTF.

This clone came up a few times. The J gene is TRBJ1-4, the V gene TRBV7-2; TRBD1 matches at 7 bases. The CDR3 loop spans 14 amino acids. V shed 8 bases and J 8 bases; nucleotides not matched to a gene: 11. Germline CDR1 reads SGHTA; CDR2 reads FQGNSA. The CDR3 region has the DNA TGTGCCAGCGCTGGAGGACAGGAGGGGGAAAAACTGTTTTTT. Translating it yields CASAGGQEGEKLFF.

This clone was counted once. V usage is TRBV9 and J usage is TRBJ1-4; 9 nucleotides line up with TRBD1. The germline V gene encodes CDR1 SGDLS and CDR2 YYNGEE. V was pared by 1 base and J by 8 bases, with 12 bases of the junction left unmatched. This CDR3 contains 17 residues. The CDR3 here is CASSVSPNRGRGEKLFF. Here the CDR3 DNA reads TGTGCCAGCAGCGTAAGCCCGAACAGGGGGCGAGGAGAAAAACTGTTTTTT.

The rearrangement joins TRBV5-1 to TRBJ1-1; 7 bases agree with TRBD1. The CDR3 sequence is 14 residues long. Germline V lookup: CDR1 SGHRS, CDR2 YFSETQ. V was pared by 2 bases and J by 1 base, with 2 bases of the junction left unmatched. CDR3 DNA: TGCGCCAGCAGCTTTACAGGGGAGAACACTGAAGCTTTCTTT. This codes for CASSFTGENTEAFF.

This clone came up once. The chain links TRBV7-8 to TRBJ2-5; 7 nucleotides match TRBD1. The junction had 6 bases not matched to a gene; V was cut back by 5 bases and J by 0 bases. CDR3 size: 15 residues. CDR1 and CDR2 (germline): SGHVS, FQNEAQ. CDR3 in amino acids: CASSLQQGYQETQYF. DNA for the CDR3: TGTGCCAGCAGCCTCCAACAGGGGTACCAAGAGACCCAGTACTTC.

J is TRBJ1-6 and V is TRBV7-9, with unresolved D. This CDR3 is built from 12 residues. The germline V gene has CDR1 SEHNR and CDR2 FQNEAQ (reference sequence). The germline V and J ends were trimmed by 2 bases and 15 bases, with 11 bases remaining between them. CDR3 nucleotides: TGTGCCAGCAGCTTACGCTCCCACGGCCTCCACTTT. Translated: CASSLRSHGLHF. Based on the CDR3 plus reference TRBV7-9 and TRBJ1-6, the full variable domain is DTGVSQNPRHKITKRGQNVTFRCDPISEHNRLYWYRQTLGQGPEFLTYFQNEAQLEKSRLLSDRFSAERPKGSFSTLEIQRTEQGDSAMYLCASSLRSHGLHFGNGTRLTVT.

V usage is TRBV9 and J usage is TRBJ2-1, with D possibly being TRBD1 (5 bases). Trimming shortened V by 0 bases and J by 7 bases, and 11 bases separated the two germline ends. The CDR3 runs to 14 residues. The germline gives CDR1 SGDLS, CDR2 YYNGEE. The CDR3 bases are TGTGCCAGCAGCGTAGTGGCGACAGCAAATGAGCAGTTCTTC. Its translation is CASSVVATANEQFF.

The rearrangement uses TRBV24-1 and TRBJ1-5; D is ambiguous. In germline, CDR1 is KGHDR, CDR2 SFDVKD. This CDR3 is 16 amino acids long. The ends were cut back, 9 bases at V and 0 bases at J, with 17 bases in the middle. Here the CDR3 DNA reads TGTGCCACCGAGGGCAGACCTTATGTTAGCAATCAGCCCCAGCATTTT. Amino acids: CATEGRPYVSNQPQHF.

This rearrangement joins TRBV5-1 to TRBJ2-1, with TRBD1 as a possible D gene (5 bases). Germline assignment: CDR1 SGHRS and CDR2 YFSETQ. The length of the CDR3 is 13 residues. V lost 4 bases and J lost 10, with 15 bases in between. As DNA, the CDR3 is TGCGCCAGCAGCATGGACGTTACAGGCGAGCAGTTCTTC. Translated: CASSMDVTGEQFF.

This clone was found once. The gene calls are TRBV5-4 and TRBJ1-2, with 8 positions matching TRBD1. V lost 4 bases to trimming and J lost 3 bases; unmatched junction nucleotides: 2. Per the germline V gene, CDR1 is SGHNT and CDR2 is YYREEE (reference sequence). The CDR3 contains 13 residues. The CDR3 DNA is TGTGCCAGCAGCGACAGGGGAGACTATGGCTACACCTTC. Protein: CASSDRGDYGYTF.

This chain links TRBV30 with TRBJ1-6; 10 positions agree with TRBD1. This CDR3 is 15 amino acids long. Germline values: CDR1 GTSNPN, CDR2 SVGIG (reference sequence). The V gene end was trimmed by 3 bases and the J gene end by 7 bases; junction bases not matched to a gene: 6. CDR3 sequence reads: CAWSTGQGGNSPLHF. The CDR3 coding sequence is TGTGCCTGGAGCACTGGACAGGGGGGGAATTCACCCCTCCACTTT.

This clone was seen a handful of times. Other nucleotide sequences from this sample produce the same CDR3. The chain carries TRBV3-1 (or the pseudogene TRBV3-2) and TRBJ1-6; TRBD1 matches 9 bases. This CDR3 is 14 amino acids long. V was pared by 3 bases and J by 7 bases, with 1 base of the junction left unmatched. The germline V gene has CDR1 LGHDT and CDR2 YNNKEL (reference sequence). For the CDR3, the DNA is TGTGCCAGCAGCCAGGGACAGGGCAATTCACCCCTCCACTTT. Its translation is CASSQGQGNSPLHF.

The V call is TRBV30, the J call TRBJ1-2; TRBD1 matches 9 bases. V shed 3 bases, J shed 5 bases, and the junction held 7 bases outside the gene matches. Germline CDR1 reads GTSNPN; CDR2 reads SVGIG (reference sequence). The CDR3 has 14 amino acids. CDR3 amino acids: CAWSLTGGWYGYTF. The CDR3 DNA reads TGTGCCTGGAGCCTCACAGGGGGCTGGTATGGCTACACCTTC.

This chain joins TRBV10-1 and TRBJ1-2, with D tentatively TRBD1 (6 bases). V gave up 4 bases and J gave up 3 bases, with 30 bases separating them. Germline-derived CDR1 and CDR2 are WNHNN and SYGVQD (reference sequence). The CDR3 sequence is 20 residues long. The CDR3: CASSGGFERNRVNYYYGYTF. The CDR3, as DNA: TGCGCCAGCAGTGGGGGGTTTGAGAGGAACAGGGTGAACTACTACTATGGCTACACCTTC.

This rearrangement joins TRBV3-1 (or the pseudogene TRBV3-2) to TRBJ1-4, with TRBD1 matching 8 bases. Germline V gene data show CDR1 as LGHDT and CDR2 as YNNKEL (reference sequence). The V and J ends lost 4 bases and 3 bases, in that order; junction bases with no gene match: 4. The CDR3 is 15 residues long. CDR3 region: CASSLPGQANEKLFF. Here the CDR3 DNA reads TGTGCCAGCAGCCTGCCGGGACAGGCTAATGAAAAACTGTTTTTT.

Written as DNA, the CDR3 is TGTGCCAGCTCTGCCGCGGGGGGGACTGAAGCTTTCTTT. It specifies CASSAAGGTEAFF. V is TRBV18 and J is TRBJ1-1; a possible D gene is TRBD1 (5 bases). CDR3 length: 13 residues. Germline CDR1 KGHSH, CDR2 LQKENI. V lost 6 bases, J lost 5 bases, and 13 bases lay in between.

V usage is TRBV29-1 and J usage is TRBJ1-2; no clear D gene. Germline CDR1 SQVTM, CDR2 ANQGSEA. Trimming took off 7 bases at V and 0 bases at J, with 21 bases between the two ends. The CDR3 loop spans 16 amino acids. DNA of the CDR3: TGCAGCGGGAGTAGTAGACTTCATGGAGCTAACTATGGCTACACCTTC. It yields the protein CSGSSRLHGANYGYTF.